The entry that follows covers one TCR beta chain sequence. The record originates from a study of T cells after yellow fever vaccination. TCRdb reprocessed the 5' RACE reads via MiXCR and lists one record per CDR3 protein. Of hundreds of thousands of distinct CDR3 sequences detected, less than 20% appear once; the ten largest clones hold around a sixth. Germline V gene data show CDR1 as SNHLY and CDR2 as FYNNEI. The CDR3 totals 15 residues. V dropped 8 bases and J dropped 9; count of bases not matched to a gene: 11. The sample consisted of PBMCs, taken 5 days after the first yellow fever vaccination. This sequence joins TRBV2 and TRBJ1-5; 12 bases agree with TRBD1. This TCR was recovered from a man younger than 30 who received the YFV17D yellow fever vaccine. This chain's CDR3 is CASSGTGGFLRPQHF. The DNA for the CDR3 is TGTGCCAGCTCCGGGACAGGGGGCTTCCTTCGGCCCCAGCATTTT.